These T cell receptor beta chains were read from a single sample in a study of Tregs in tolerant kidney transplant recipients. Clones were sequenced by immunoSEQ multiplex PCR, and TCRdb holds only the in-frame ones, with some missing. The sample holds 200,000 to 300,000 clones; 84% are singletons and the top ten take about 0.68%. Material: CD4+ T cells from blood. Every receptor here comes from a human donor in good health. Each CDR3 is given with its conserved first and last residue. A D gene is named only where the DNA matches it firmly. Part of the rows lack a size; the others show once, few, many or a class for expanded clones.

CASSLSGASYEQYF TGCGCCAGCAGCTTGAGCGGGGCCTCCTACGAGCAGTACTTC NA TRBJ2-7 TRBV5-1 TRBD2
CAFASSNQETQYF TGTGCCTTTGCCAGCTCTAACCAAGAGACCCAGTACTTC NA TRBJ2-5 TRBV7-2 NA
CASSLRYRTGAQETQYF TGTGCCAGCAGCTTAAGATATAGAACGGGAGCCCAAGAGACCCAGTACTTC NA TRBJ2-5 TRBV7-3 NA
CASSPGETGYTF TGTGCCAGCAGCCCGGGGGAGACTGGCTACACCTTC NA TRBJ1-2 TRBV7-9 NA
CASSERATDPQYF TGCGCCAGCAGTGAACGGGCGACCGATCCGCAGTACTTC NA TRBJ2-4 TRBV10-1 NA
CASSLGGSTDTQYF TGTGCCAGCTCCTTGGGGGGAAGCACAGATACGCAGTATTTT NA TRBJ2-3 TRBV18 NA
CASRVRGGTEAFF TGTGCCAGCAGGGTGAGGGGCGGCACTGAAGCTTTCTTT NA TRBJ1-1 TRBV5-4 NA
CASSIRDRGWEQFF TGCGCCAGCAGCATCCGGGACAGGGGATGGGAGCAGTTCTTC NA TRBJ2-1 TRBV5-1 TRBD1
CASSQDPGGRAEAFF TGTGCCAGCAGCCAAGACCCGGGGGGTAGGGCTGAAGCTTTCTTT NA TRBJ1-1 TRBV4-2 NA
CATSSQTGDEAFF TGTGCCACCAGCAGTCAGACAGGAGATGAAGCTTTCTTT NA TRBJ1-1 TRBV15 NA
CASSPGQGSLNEQFF TGTGCCAGCTCACCGGGACAGGGATCCCTGAATGAGCAGTTCTTC NA TRBJ2-1 TRBV18 TRBD1
CASSIIAGGYNEQFF TGCGCCAGCAGTATCATAGCGGGGGGCTACAATGAGCAGTTCTTC NA TRBJ2-1 TRBV5-1 TRBD2
CAWKAPNYDYGYTF TGTGCCTGGAAGGCTCCAAACTATGACTATGGCTACACCTTC NA TRBJ1-2 TRBV30 NA
CASSFAGTDTEAFF TGCGCCAGCAGCTTCGCCGGGACAGACACTGAAGCTTTCTTT NA TRBJ1-1 TRBV5-1 TRBD1
CASSRREGYGYTF TGTGCCAGCAGCAGGCGGGAGGGCTATGGCTACACCTTC NA TRBJ1-2 TRBV14 NA
CASSPTNTKNYGYTF TGCGCCAGCAGCCCTACAAATACAAAAAACTATGGCTACACCTTC NA TRBJ1-2 TRBV5-1 NA
CASSPGTGSGNTIYF TGTGCCAGCAGCCCCGGGACAGGCTCTGGAAACACCATATATTTT few TRBJ1-3 TRBV6-6 TRBD1
CASSIREFTEAFF TGTGCCAGTAGTATCCGGGAATTCACTGAAGCTTTCTTT NA TRBJ1-1 TRBV19 NA
CASAGTSGRHEQFF TGTGCCAGCGCGGGGACTAGCGGGAGGCATGAGCAGTTCTTC once TRBJ2-1 TRBV19 TRBD2
CASNKDRNTEAFF TGTGCCAGTAACAAAGACAGGAACACTGAAGCTTTCTTT medium-sized TRBJ1-1 TRBV19 NA
CASSLDRYPGNTIYF TGTGCCAGCAGCTTAGACAGGTATCCAGGAAACACCATATATTTT NA TRBJ1-3 TRBV11-3 NA
CASRTYGYTF TGCGCCAGCAGGACTTATGGCTACACCTTC NA TRBJ1-2 TRBV10-1 NA
CAGSIDTVSNQPQHF TGTGCCGGTAGTATAGACACGGTTAGCAATCAGCCCCAGCATTTT NA TRBJ1-5 TRBV19 NA
CASSGFDSGPQHF TGTGCCAGCTCCGGGTTTGACTCGGGGCCCCAGCATTTT NA TRBJ1-5 TRBV6-5 NA
CASSPGDRDYGYTF TGTGCCAGCAGTCCTGGAGACAGGGACTATGGCTACACCTTC NA TRBJ1-2 TRBV28 TRBD1
CASSSDRGFMVNTEAFF TGTGCCAGCAGTTCGGACAGGGGGTTTATGGTGAACACTGAAGCTTTCTTT NA TRBJ1-1 TRBV27 TRBD1
CASYPQTTGETNEQFF TGTGCCAGCTACCCACAAACGACAGGGGAAACCAATGAGCAGTTCTTC NA TRBJ2-1 TRBV18 TRBD1
CASSRGQTYNEQFF TGTGCCAGCAGTCGAGGACAGACCTACAATGAGCAGTTCTTC NA TRBJ2-1 TRBV7-2 NA
CSALGGSGTGSPLSTYEQYF TGCAGCGCCCTGGGCGGGTCCGGGACAGGGTCGCCCCTTAGCACCTACGAGCAGTACTTC NA TRBJ2-7 TRBV29-1 TRBD1